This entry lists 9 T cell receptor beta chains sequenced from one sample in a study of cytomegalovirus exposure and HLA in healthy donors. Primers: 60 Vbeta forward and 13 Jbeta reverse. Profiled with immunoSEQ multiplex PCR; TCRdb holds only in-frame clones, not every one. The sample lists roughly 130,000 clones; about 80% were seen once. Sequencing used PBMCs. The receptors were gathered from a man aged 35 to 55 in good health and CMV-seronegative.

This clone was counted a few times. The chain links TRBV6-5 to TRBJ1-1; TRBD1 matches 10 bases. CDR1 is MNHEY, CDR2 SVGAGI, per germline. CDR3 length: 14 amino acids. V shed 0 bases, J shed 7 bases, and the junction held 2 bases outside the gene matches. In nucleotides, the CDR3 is TGTGCCAGCAGTTACTCGGGGACAGGGGTTGAAGCTTTCTTT. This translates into CASSYSGTGVEAFF.

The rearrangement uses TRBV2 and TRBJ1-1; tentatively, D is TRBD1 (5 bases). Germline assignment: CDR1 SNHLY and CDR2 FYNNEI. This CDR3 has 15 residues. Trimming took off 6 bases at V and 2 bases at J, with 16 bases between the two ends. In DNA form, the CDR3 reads TGTGCCAGCAGCGACATAGGGCAGGGAAACACTGAAGCTTTCTTT. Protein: CASSDIGQGNTEAFF.

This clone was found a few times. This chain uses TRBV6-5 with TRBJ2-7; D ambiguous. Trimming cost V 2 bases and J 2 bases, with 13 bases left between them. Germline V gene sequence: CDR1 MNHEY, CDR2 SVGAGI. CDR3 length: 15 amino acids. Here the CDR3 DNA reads TGTGCCAGCAGTTACGTGGCCGCCAACCCCTACGAGCAGTACTTC. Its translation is CASSYVAANPYEQYF.

The CDR3 protein is CASSPPSGSAELFF. The CDR3 DNA follows: TGTGCCAGCTCACCACCTAGCGGGAGTGCGGAGCTGTTTTTT. The rearrangement links TRBV18 to TRBJ2-2, with TRBD2 identical over 9 bases. CDR3 length equals 14 residues. In germline, CDR1 is KGHSH, CDR2 LQKENI. The V gene end was trimmed by 0 bases and the J gene end by 10 bases; junction bases not matched to a gene: 3. Complete variable domain (other parts from reference TRBV18 and TRBJ2-2): NAGVMQNPRHLVRRRGQEARLRCSPMKGHSHVYWYRQLPEEGLKFMVYLQKENIIDESGMPKERFSAEFPKEGPSILRIQQVVRGDSAAYFCASSPPSGSAELFFGEGSRLTVL.

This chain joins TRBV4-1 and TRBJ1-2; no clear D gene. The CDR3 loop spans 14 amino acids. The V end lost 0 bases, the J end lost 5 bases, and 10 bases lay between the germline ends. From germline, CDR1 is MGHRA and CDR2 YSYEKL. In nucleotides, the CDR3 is TGCGCCAGCAGCCAAGATGGTATCAGATATGGCTACACCTTC. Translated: CASSQDGIRYGYTF.

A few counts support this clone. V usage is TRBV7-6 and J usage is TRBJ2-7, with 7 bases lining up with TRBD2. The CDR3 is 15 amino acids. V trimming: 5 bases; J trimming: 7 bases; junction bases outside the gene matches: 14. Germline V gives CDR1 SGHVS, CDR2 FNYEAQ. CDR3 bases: TGTGCCAGCAGCCCACCCACTAGCGATCCCGGGGAGCAGTACTTC. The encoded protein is CASSPPTSDPGEQYF.

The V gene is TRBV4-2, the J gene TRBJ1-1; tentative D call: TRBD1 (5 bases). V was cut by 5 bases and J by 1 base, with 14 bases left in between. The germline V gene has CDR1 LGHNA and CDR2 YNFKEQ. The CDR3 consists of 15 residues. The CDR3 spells CASSKTGGANTEAFF. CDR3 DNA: TGTGCCAGCAGCAAAACTGGAGGGGCGAACACTGAAGCTTTCTTT.

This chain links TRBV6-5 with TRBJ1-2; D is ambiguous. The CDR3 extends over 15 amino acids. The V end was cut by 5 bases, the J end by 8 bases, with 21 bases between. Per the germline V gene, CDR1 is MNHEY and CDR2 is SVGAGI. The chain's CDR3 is CASSPIGTALWGYTF. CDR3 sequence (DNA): TGTGCCAGCAGTCCGATTGGAACAGCCTTATGGGGCTACACCTTC.

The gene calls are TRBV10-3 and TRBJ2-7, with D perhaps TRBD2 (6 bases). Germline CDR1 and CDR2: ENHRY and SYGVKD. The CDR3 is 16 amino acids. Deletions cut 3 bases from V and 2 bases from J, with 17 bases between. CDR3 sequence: CAISDSNGRGTYEQYF. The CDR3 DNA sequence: TGTGCCATCAGTGACTCAAACGGGCGGGGAACCTACGAGCAGTACTTC.